The table lists the clone carrying this TCR beta chain with a count of one. Authors' data handling: Estimates of nucleated cell counts were drawn from the amplification of reference gene primers. Profiled with immunoSEQ multiplex PCR; TCRdb holds only in-frame clones, not every one. V, J and clone size are taken as reported in that table, and D and trimming were inferred from the DNA itself. Among approximately 360,000 clones, roughly 90% were seen once, and the ten largest hold 1% to 1.5%. Germline-derived CDR1 and CDR2 are MNHEY and SVGAGI. This CDR3 comprises 14 residues. V was shortened by 5 bases and J by 9 bases, with 19 bases between the two germline ends. The record originates from a study of blood T cell repertoires in COVID-19. Looking at the study overall: The origin of the acute and convalescent COVID-19 samples was the United States, Italy and Spain. T cells, B-cell-depleted T cells, or PBMCs supplied cDNA or gDNA.

The sequence was obtained from a man aged 40-49 years with acute or convalescent COVID-19. The rearrangement uses TRBV6-5 and TRBJ1-2, with a weak D call TRBD1 (6 bases). The source material was peripheral blood. CDR3 in amino acids: CASSQGPMPVSYTF. The CDR3 nucleotides read TGTGCCAGCAGTCAGGGGCCCATGCCCGTAAGCTACACCTTC.